What follows are 30 T cell receptor beta chains derived from one specimen sequenced in a study of beta chain features in type 1 diabetes. The antigens for these receptors are not known. TCRB transcripts that were expressed got sequenced, as all of the isolated RNA had been reverse transcribed. The repertoire was sequenced with immunoSEQ multiplex PCR; TCRdb's copy has only in-frame clones and lacks some. The data contain 250,000 to 300,000 clones, 24% of them singletons. Whole-study results and caveats: Shorter TCRB CDR3s, moderately but significantly so, marked every one of the four CD4+ subsets in Type 1 diabetes patients.

Sequences were obtained from naive CD4+ T cells from blood. The source of these receptors is a woman aged 30 to 39 with type 1 diabetes.

The rearrangement links TRBV6-5 to TRBJ2-7, with 9 bases that match TRBD2. This CDR3 spans 15 amino acids. V was pared by 0 bases and J by 2 bases, with 2 bases of the junction left unmatched. In germline, CDR1 is MNHEY, CDR2 SVGAGI. CDR3 residues: CASSYSAGGPYEQYF. The CDR3 DNA reads as TGTGCCAGCAGTTACTCAGCGGGGGGTCCCTACGAGCAGTACTTC.

The sample holds a few counts of this clone. The CDR3 sequence is CASSRVPPNIQYF. CDR3 nucleotide sequence: TGTGCCAGCAGCAGGGTTCCCCCAAACATTCAGTACTTC. This chain joins TRBV19 and TRBJ2-4; possibly TRBD1 for D (5 bases). The CDR3 loop spans 13 amino acids. Germline CDR1 LNHDA, CDR2 SQIVND (reference sequence). Trimming left V 9 bases short and J 6 bases short, with 15 bases between.

This chain connects TRBV18 to TRBJ2-7; 8 nucleotides agree with TRBD1. The CDR3 is made up of 14 amino acids. Germline loops: CDR1 KGHSH, CDR2 LQKENI. J gave up 0 bases and V 6 bases, and 4 bases lay outside the gene matches. The CDR3 bases are TGTGCCAGCTCCCCGACAGGGGACTCCTACGAGCAGTACTTC. Translating gives CASSPTGDSYEQYF.

This clone turned up a few times. The chain has TRBV20-1 and TRBJ1-2, with 7 nucleotides matching TRBD1. This CDR3 is built from 11 residues. V lost 5 bases, J lost 5 bases, and 2 bases stayed unmatched. Per the germline V gene, CDR1 is DFQATT and CDR2 is SNEGSKA (reference sequence). The chain's CDR3 is CSAQQGYGYTF. CDR3 nucleotides: TGCAGTGCTCAACAGGGGTATGGCTACACCTTC.

V usage is TRBV18 and J usage is TRBJ1-2; no firm D call. There are 12 residues in the CDR3. Trimming stripped 6 bases from V and 8 bases from J, with 13 bases between. Per the germline V gene, CDR1 is KGHSH and CDR2 is LQKENI. CDR3 loop: CASSPGDRGYTF. Here the CDR3 DNA reads TGTGCCAGCTCCCCGGGAGATAGGGGCTACACCTTC.

This clone was counted only a few times. The V and J genes are TRBV18 and TRBJ2-1; TRBD1 is a possible D gene (6 bases). The CDR3 length is 19 residues. The ends were cut back, 5 bases at V and 0 bases at J, with 23 bases in the middle. Per the germline V gene, CDR1 is KGHSH and CDR2 is LQKENI. CDR3 residues: CASSSLYQQGTGSYNEQFF. The DNA of the CDR3 is TGTGCCAGCTCATCCCTTTATCAACAGGGAACAGGCTCCTACAATGAGCAGTTCTTC. Full variable domain (remainder filled in from reference TRBV18 and TRBJ2-1): NAGVMQNPRHLVRRRGQEARLRCSPMKGHSHVYWYRQLPEEGLKFMVYLQKENIIDESGMPKERFSAEFPKEGPSILRIQQVVRGDSAAYFCASSSLYQQGTGSYNEQFFGPGTRLTVL.

V and J are TRBV28 and TRBJ1-5; TRBD1 matches 7 bases. The CDR3 is made up of 12 amino acids. Per germline, CDR1 MDHEN and CDR2 SYDVKM. After removal of 6 bases from V and 5 bases from J, the junction contained 1 base not matched to a gene. As DNA, the CDR3 is TGTGCCAGCAGAGGGACAGATCAGCCCCAGCATTTT. This codes for CASRGTDQPQHF.

The rearrangement joins TRBV29-1 to TRBJ1-2; 8 nucleotides align to TRBD1. Looked up from germline, CDR1 is SQVTM and CDR2 is ANQGSEA. The length of the CDR3 is 13 residues. V was clipped by 1 base and J by 7 bases; unmatched bases: 5. For the CDR3, the DNA is TGCAGCGTTGAAGCCCAGGGGGCAACTGGCTACACCTTC. Translated: CSVEAQGATGYTF.

The chain combines TRBV30 with TRBJ1-4, with D perhaps matching TRBD1 (5 bases). Trimming pared 2 bases from V and 0 bases from J, leaving 7 bases between. The length of the CDR3 is 14 residues. Per germline, CDR1 GTSNPN and CDR2 SVGIG (reference sequence). The CDR3: CAWSSQATNEKLFF. The CDR3 DNA sequence: TGTGCCTGGAGTTCACAGGCAACTAATGAAAAACTGTTTTTT.

A few counts support this clone. The sample holds other DNA sequences that translate to the same CDR3. The rearrangement links TRBV30 to TRBJ2-1, with D possibly being TRBD1 (5 bases). The CDR3 sequence is 12 residues long. Germline CDR1 and CDR2: GTSNPN and SVGIG (reference sequence). V shed 3 bases and J shed 4 bases, with 7 bases lying between them. As DNA, the CDR3 is TGTGCCTGGAGCAGGGTTTACAATGAGCAGTTCTTC. Translated: CAWSRVYNEQFF. The variable domain in full, with the rest retrieved from reference TRBV30 and TRBJ2-1, is SQTIHQWPATLVQPVGSPLSLECTVEGTSNPNLYWYRQAAGRGLQLLFYSVGIGQISSEVPQNLSASRPQDRQFILSSKKLLLSDSGFYLCAWSRVYNEQFFGPGTRLTVL.

This sequence joins TRBV5-1 and TRBJ1-2; TRBD1 aligns across 8 bases. The CDR3 spans 14 residues. J was trimmed by 4 bases and V by 4 bases; bases with no gene match: 6. Germline V gene data show CDR1 as SGHRS and CDR2 as YFSETQ. This chain's CDR3 is CASSQGQGAYGYTF. CDR3 nucleotides: TGCGCCAGCAGCCAAGGACAGGGAGCCTATGGCTACACCTTC.

This clone has just a few counts. The chain joins TRBV20-1 to TRBJ2-3; D is possibly TRBD1 (5 bases). Trimming stripped 3 bases from V and 5 bases from J, with 6 bases between. The CDR3 is 11 amino acids. The V gene's germline CDR1 is DFQATT and CDR2 SNEGSKA (reference sequence). The CDR3 sequence is CSASRGDTQYF. CDR3 sequence (DNA): TGCAGTGCTAGTAGGGGAGATACGCAGTATTTT.

The chain is built from TRBV23-1 and TRBJ1-1, with D unresolved. TRBV23-1 is an ORF for which the function is uncertain. V gave up 7 bases and J gave up 1 base, with 7 bases separating them. The CDR3 has 12 amino acids. This CDR3 reads CASTTANTEAFF. CDR3 nucleotide sequence: TGCGCCAGCACCACAGCGAACACTGAAGCTTTCTTT.

In this sample, this clone turned up a few times. The J gene is TRBJ2-2, the V gene TRBV7-3; TRBD2 might be the D (5 bases). V gave up 1 base and J gave up 6 bases, with 12 bases separating them. From germline, CDR1 is SGHTA and CDR2 FQGTGA. The CDR3 sequence is 15 residues long. In DNA form, the CDR3 reads TGTGCCAGCAGCTTAAAGTCTGCGCGGGCCGGGGAGCTGTTTTTT. Its protein is CASSLKSARAGELFF.

In its sample, this clone was seen a few times. The chain has TRBV7-9 and TRBJ2-7; D is possibly TRBD2 (6 bases). The CDR3 runs to 14 residues. V lost 4 bases, J lost 1 base, and 11 bases lay in between. Germline CDR1 SEHNR, CDR2 FQNEAQ (reference sequence). CDR3 in amino acids: CASSSLTSSYEQYF. The DNA for the CDR3 is TGTGCCAGCAGCTCCTTGACTAGTTCCTACGAGCAGTACTTC.

This rearrangement joins TRBV28 to TRBJ2-7; 14 positions agree with TRBD2. Germline assignment: CDR1 MDHEN and CDR2 SYDVKM. The trim removed 2 bases at V and 3 bases at J, leaving 0 bases unmatched. This CDR3 is built from 15 residues. The DNA for the CDR3 is TGTGCCAGCAGTTTAGGACTAGCGGGAGGCTACGAGCAGTACTTC. Protein sequence: CASSLGLAGGYEQYF.

This clone showed up just a few times. V and J are TRBV28 and TRBJ2-7, with TRBD2 identical over 8 bases. The V gene's germline CDR1 is MDHEN and CDR2 SYDVKM. The CDR3 length is 17 residues. V was clipped by 4 bases and J by 2 bases; unmatched bases: 13. CDR3 nucleotides: TGTGCCAGCAGTTCCCACCAAAATAGCGGGGCAGCCTACGAGCAGTACTTC. Protein sequence: CASSSHQNSGAAYEQYF.

This clone was recorded a few times. The J gene is TRBJ1-1, the V gene TRBV28; 8 nucleotides line up with TRBD1. Germline loops: CDR1 MDHEN, CDR2 SYDVKM. V lost 8 bases to trimming and J lost 1 base; unmatched junction nucleotides: 9. The CDR3 consists of 15 residues. CDR3 sequence: CASCPGGAGNTEAFF. The DNA of the CDR3 is TGTGCCAGCTGTCCAGGGGGCGCGGGGAACACTGAAGCTTTCTTT.

This clone was observed a handful of times. V and J are TRBV4-2 and TRBJ2-5; TRBD2 aligns across 8 bases. This CDR3 is built from 14 residues. Germline trimming cut 5 bases from V and 5 bases from J; bases unmatched to any gene: 7. Germline V lookup: CDR1 LGHNA, CDR2 YNFKEQ. The CDR3 DNA reads as TGTGCCAGCAGCAGACGGGAGGGAAAGGAGACCCAGTACTTC. Translated: CASSRREGKETQYF.

The J gene is TRBJ2-5, the V gene TRBV5-1; D remains unclear. With 0 bases removed from V and 3 bases from J, the gap between germline ends came to 6 bases. Germline-derived CDR1 and CDR2 are SGHRS and YFSETQ. This CDR3 region has 13 residues. DNA for the CDR3: TGCGCCAGCAGCTTGGACAGAAAAGAGACCCAGTACTTC. It specifies CASSLDRKETQYF.

The chain has TRBV11-2 and TRBJ2-3; 9 bases align to TRBD2. Trimming cost V 5 bases and J 5 bases; bases outside gene matches: 5. Germline V CDR1 and CDR2: SGHAT, FQNNGV. The CDR3 has 14 amino acids. CDR3 bases: TGTGCCAGCAGCGCCGGACTAGCGCTAGATACGCAGTATTTT. The encoded protein is CASSAGLALDTQYF.

The chain uses TRBV28 and TRBJ1-1; D perhaps matches TRBD1 (6 bases). Germline V gene lookup returns CDR1 MDHEN and CDR2 SYDVKM. The CDR3 consists of 13 residues. Trimming removed 8 bases at V and 0 bases at J, with 10 bases between. The CDR3 DNA reads TGTGCCAGCTGTGGACAGCTGAACACTGAAGCTTTCTTT. It yields the protein CASCGQLNTEAFF.

The CDR3 nucleotides read TGTGCCAGCTCACAGGACTCTCAAGCTTTCTTT. This sequence encodes CASSQDSQAFF. The V call is TRBV18, the J call TRBJ1-1; no definite D call. The V gene lost 4 bases and the J gene lost 9 bases, with 9 bases spanning the gap. Germline CDR1 KGHSH, CDR2 LQKENI. CDR3 size: 11 residues.

The chain combines TRBV30 with TRBJ1-2; possibly TRBD1 for D (5 bases). The CDR3 is 15 amino acids. CDR1 GTSNPN and CDR2 SVGIG come from the germline V gene (reference sequence). V dropped 5 bases and J dropped 2 bases, with 18 bases sitting between them. CDR3 in DNA: TGTGCCTGGGGGGGTGGAGGGCGTAAGAACTATGGCTACACCTTC. This sequence encodes CAWGGGGRKNYGYTF.

This clone was observed a handful of times. J is TRBJ2-1 and V is TRBV30; 10 nucleotides align to TRBD2. Unmatched junction bases numbered 2, after V lost 4 bases and J lost 2 bases. This CDR3 has 14 residues. Looked up from germline, CDR1 is GTSNPN and CDR2 is SVGIG (reference sequence). This chain's CDR3 is CAWKGLATYNEQFF. The CDR3 nucleotides read TGTGCCTGGAAGGGACTAGCGACCTACAATGAGCAGTTCTTC.

On this clone itself: Other nucleotide sequences from this sample produce the same CDR3. V gene TRBV5-1 combines with J gene TRBJ2-7, with 9 bases matching TRBD1. The V and J ends lost 1 base and 5 bases, in that order; junction bases with no gene match: 1. The CDR3 runs to 13 residues. The germline V gene encodes CDR1 SGHRS and CDR2 YFSETQ. This CDR3 reads CASSLTGGNEQYF. The DNA of the CDR3 is TGCGCCAGCAGCTTGACAGGGGGCAACGAGCAGTACTTC.

This clone was seen a handful of times. The rearrangement uses TRBV7-9 and TRBJ1-1; 7 bases line up with TRBD1. The junction had 4 bases not matched to a gene; V was cut back by 5 bases and J by 1 base. CDR1 and CDR2 (germline): SEHNR, FQNEAQ (reference sequence). The CDR3 sequence is 14 residues long. CDR3 in amino acids: CASSPGQTNTEAFF. CDR3 nucleotides: TGTGCCAGCAGCCCGGGACAGACGAACACTGAAGCTTTCTTT. The full variable domain, completed using reference TRBV7-9 and TRBJ1-1, is DTGVSQNPRHKITKRGQNVTFRCDPISEHNRLYWYRQTLGQGPEFLTYFQNEAQLEKSRLLSDRFSAERPKGSFSTLEIQRTEQGDSAMYLCASSPGQTNTEAFFGQGTRLTVV.

The chain joins TRBV2 to TRBJ2-1; a weak D match, TRBD1 (5 bases). The V and J ends lost 6 bases and 7 bases respectively, with 10 bases between them. The CDR3 spans 12 residues. The germline CDR1 and CDR2 sequences are SNHLY and FYNNEI. The CDR3 is CASRVGENEQFF. The CDR3 DNA reads as TGTGCCAGCAGGGTAGGGGAAAATGAGCAGTTCTTC.

This clone has a handful of counts. V and J are TRBV27 and TRBJ2-6; D call uncertain. CDR3 length equals 16 residues. The germline V gene has CDR1 MNHEY and CDR2 SMNVEV (reference sequence). V shed 5 bases and J shed 0 bases, with 11 bases lying between them. CDR3 in amino acids: CASSPDMGSGANVLTF. The CDR3 DNA follows: TGTGCCAGCAGTCCAGACATGGGCTCTGGGGCCAACGTCCTGACTTTC.

The chain recombines TRBV6-5 with TRBJ2-7; TRBD1 matches 9 bases. CDR3 length: 14 residues. V dropped 6 bases and J dropped 7; count of bases not matched to a gene: 10. The germline gives CDR1 MNHEY, CDR2 SVGAGI. The CDR3 loop is CASRPPGQGREQYF. CDR3 coding DNA: TGTGCCAGCAGACCACCGGGACAGGGAAGGGAGCAGTACTTC.